This T cell receptor beta chain was captured in a study of regulatory T cells in long-lasting Graves disease (dated by TCRdb to the early 2020s). Notes on the research overall: Antithyroid drugs had been taken for less than 3 months by newly diagnosed Graves' disease patients. A total of roughly 33 samples were covered by TCR sequencing, comprising about 13 persistent and about 20 newly diagnosed Graves' disease patients. This study used TCR sequencing and RNA sequencing of peripheral blood to compare persistent Graves' disease patients against newly diagnosed Graves' disease patients. The study took place in China and was registered as a clinical trial. Overall study outcomes, separate from this receptor: As a limitation, the authors acknowledged that the small sample size may reduce accuracy. Preferential use of TRBV28, TRBJ1-2 and TRBJ2-5 was observed in persistent disease, whereas TRBV20-1 and TRBJ2-1 were favored in newly diagnosed disease. Because the primary lesion, thyroid tissue, could not be accessed, the study looked at peripheral blood alone. More public clonotypes were shared among persistent patients (over 2,500) than among newly diagnosed patients (966). Sequencing and analysis were restricted to the TCR beta chain. Lower TCR Shannon entropy and fewer highly expanded clones were observed in persistent Graves' disease patients than in newly diagnosed patients, which suggested clonal expansion.

A note on this clonotype: Which antigen it targets is not known. This clone may be a read error of a much larger clone one base away.

The CDR3 sequence holds 14 residues, the cysteine and phenylalanine included. Of the read, only the CDR3 DNA is kept; its 42 bases are in frame from base 1. The germline V gene supplies CDR1 SGHAT and CDR2 FQNNGV. A distance of 16 bases separates the germline ends of V and J, which lose 4 bases and 7 bases respectively. The library was obtained by multiplex PCR. TCRdb records Illumina HiSeq 4000 as the sequencer. To build TCR beta libraries, CDR3 regions were amplified by Arm-PCR using iRepertoire HTBI primers. PCR products were gel purified before sequencing. The original methods were these. Gene usage analysis of CDR3 amino acid clonotypes used the 62 TRBV and approximately 13 TRBJ segments found across samples. Filtered high-quality paired reads were merged into contigs using COPE and FqMerger. BLAST was used to align contigs to IMGT TRBV, TRBD and TRBJ reference genes, with CDR3 defined following IMGT. Highly expanded clones were defined as clonotypes with a frequency above 0.1%. Shannon entropy served as the measure of repertoire diversity, while the Gini coefficient captured V-J evenness. A clonotype was considered public if more than one individual shared it. The raw public reads went through TCRdb reprocessing: fastp at Q25, MiXCR clone calling, in-frame beta chains kept. Every entry covers one CDR3 protein and lists the most common genes and DNA from its rows. The V and J calls, along with clone size, are taken from TCRdb and not from the paper's own processing. The sample includes some 330,000 distinct CDR3 sequences, with approximately 12% observed a single time. About 20% of the sample lies in the top ten.

The sample's time point label is to be understood as: newly diagnosed GD, antithyroid drugs for less than 3 months. For both TCR sequencing and RNA sequencing, RNA was extracted from PBMCs in TRIzol. Graves' disease was diagnosed according to American Thyroid Association guidelines. The patients came from an endocrinology department in Xi'an, China. Each patient gave roughly 8.4 milliliters of peripheral blood, collected in an EDTA anticoagulant tube. Ficoll Paque Plus density gradient separation was used to isolate PBMCs, and no additional T cell sorting was done. An Agilent 2100 Bioanalyzer and agarose gel were used to assess RNA quality, and a NanoDrop 2000 was used to measure RNA concentration. This sample also belongs to another study, concerning T cells in Graves' hyperthyroidism and ophthalmopathy. The second publication reports: A patient counted as having stable Graves' hyperthyroidism if no progression to ophthalmopathy occurred over 18 months of follow-up. Hyperthyroidism patients were newly diagnosed, had a disease duration of under 2 months, and were aged 18 to 65 years. Any patient with an uncontrolled infection, another autoimmune disease, pregnancy or lactation was excluded. Diagnoses were established on the basis of clinical symptoms, serum thyroxine and TRAb, thyroid ultrasound, and orbital computed tomography. The first round of RT-PCR for the TCR CDR3 was performed with the HTBI primer set and the Qiagen OneStep RT-PCR kit. Most expanded thyroid clonotypes (frequency above 0.001) were also found in blood, which suggests that blood repertoires may mirror thyroid immune responses. In cross-validation, a model built on a 13 V-J signature told ophthalmopathy apart from stable hyperthyroidism with about 90% sensitivity and around 81% specificity, and in testing the same model reached 80%/75%. In validation, the model predicted progression to ophthalmopathy with over 65% sensitivity and 72% to 85% specificity, a median of around six months before onset. To identify distinguishing TCR V-J signatures, a discovery cohort of some 99 patients was used, comprising 43 with Graves' ophthalmopathy and approximately 58 with stable Graves' hyperthyroidism. Whether ophthalmopathy could be predicted prospectively was tested in an independent validation cohort made up of 18 to 20 hyperthyroidism patients plus 17 patients who later progressed to ophthalmopathy. The roughly 99 discovery patients were divided at random into training and test sets in a 7:3 ratio. The study also compared thyroid tissue and blood T-cell repertoires from more than 5 Graves' hyperthyroidism patients. After blood sampling, hyperthyroidism patients were treated with methimazole at a starting dose of 30 mg daily, and ophthalmopathy patients were treated with high-dose intravenous methylprednisolone. Libraries were constructed in a second round of multiplex PCR, after which size selection and purification were performed. Libraries were sequenced paired-end with 100 bp reads on an Illumina HiSeq2000. SOAPnuke was used to process the raw data, throwing out any read that contained adapters or uncalled bases, had a mean Phred below 15, or lacked an exact constant-primer or identifier match. COPE v1.2.5 was used to merge the high-quality paired reads, and each unique nucleotide sequence was defined as a clonotype. Clonotypes were aligned to IMGT TRBV, TRBD and TRBJ reference segments using MiTCR v1.1. Only V-J combinations with frequency above 0.0001, covering 99.2% of repertoires, were analysed. The TCS score was defined as the ratio of F50 (clonal expansion) to E x V (chaos), calculated using BLOSUM62-based TCRdist between CDR3 peptides within each V-J. Welch's t-statistics and random forest reduced 500 to 550 V-J features to about 13, which were used in a naive Bayes classifier (R e1071). Sample size was not statistically predetermined, and investigators were not blinded to group allocation. The paper reports TCR Vbeta CDR3 sequencing of over 130 peripheral blood samples: 43 ophthalmopathy, fewer than 85 hyperthyroidism and 17 progressor patients.

Sequences were derived from peripheral blood mononuclear cells (PBMCs), sampled at new diagnosis, from a patient treated with antithyroid drugs. The sequence links TRBV11-2 to TRBJ2-5; perhaps TRBD1 is the D gene, with 8 bases matching. This sequence was found in a woman between 18 and 29 years old with Graves disease. Donor details come from another sample of the same person, matched by shared clones. The CDR3 region has the sequence CASSWTTGGGTQYF. The base sequence is TGTGCCAGCAGCTGGACAACAGGGGGGGGGACCCAGTACTTC. When the CDR3 is completed using the reference TRBV11-2 and TRBJ2-5 genes on either side, the full variable domain is EAGVAQSPRYKIIEKRQSVAFWCNPISGHATLYWYQQILGQGPKLLIQFQNNGVVDDSQLPKDRFSAERLKGVDSTLKIQPAKLEDSAVYLCASSWTTGGGTQYFGPGTRLLVL.